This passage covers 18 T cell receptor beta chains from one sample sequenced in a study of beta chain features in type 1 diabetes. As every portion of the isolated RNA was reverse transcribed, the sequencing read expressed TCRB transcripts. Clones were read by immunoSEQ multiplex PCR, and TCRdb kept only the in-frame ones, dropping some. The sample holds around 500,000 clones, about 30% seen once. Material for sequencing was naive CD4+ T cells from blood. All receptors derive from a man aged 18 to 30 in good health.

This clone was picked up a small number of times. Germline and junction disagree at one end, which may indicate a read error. The DNA for the CDR3 is TGTGCCAGCAGTCTATGGACAGCCGTCGAGAACGAGCAGTACTTC. Translating gives CASSLWTAVENEQYF. V and J are TRBV28 and TRBJ2-7; perhaps TRBD1 as D (6 bases). Germline V gives CDR1 MDHEN, CDR2 SYDVKM. The CDR3 is 15 amino acids.

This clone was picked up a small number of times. CDR3 bases: TGTGCCATCAACCGGGACAGGGAGTTGGTGGGGCAGTATTTT. Translation: CAINRDRELVGQYF. This chain connects TRBV10-3 to TRBJ2-3; TRBD1 matches 9 bases. The V gene's germline CDR1 is ENHRY and CDR2 SYGVKD. The CDR3 consists of 14 residues. V was clipped by 7 bases and J by 11 bases; unmatched bases: 13.

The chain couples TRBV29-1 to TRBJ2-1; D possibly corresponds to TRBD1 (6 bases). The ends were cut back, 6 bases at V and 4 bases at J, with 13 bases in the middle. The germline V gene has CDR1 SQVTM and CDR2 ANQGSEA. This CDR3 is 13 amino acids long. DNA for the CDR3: TGCAGCGTGACCGGACAGACTTACAATGAGCAGTTCTTC. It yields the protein CSVTGQTYNEQFF.

In DNA, the CDR3 is TGTGCCAGCAGCGCGGGGCAGAGCTCCTACGAGCAGTACTTC. It specifies CASSAGQSSYEQYF. V is TRBV5-4 and J is TRBJ2-7, with D possibly TRBD2 on 6 matching bases. V lost 4 bases and J 0 bases, leaving 11 bases between the germline ends. From germline, CDR1 is SGHNT and CDR2 YYREEE (reference sequence). This CDR3 spans 14 amino acids.

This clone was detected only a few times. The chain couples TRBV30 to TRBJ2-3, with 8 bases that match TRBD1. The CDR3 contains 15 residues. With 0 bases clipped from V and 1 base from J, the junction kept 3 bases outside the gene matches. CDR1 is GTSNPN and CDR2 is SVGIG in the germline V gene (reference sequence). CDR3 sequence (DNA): TGTGCCTGGAGTGTAGGGACAGGTGGCACAGATACGCAGTATTTT. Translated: CAWSVGTGGTDTQYF.

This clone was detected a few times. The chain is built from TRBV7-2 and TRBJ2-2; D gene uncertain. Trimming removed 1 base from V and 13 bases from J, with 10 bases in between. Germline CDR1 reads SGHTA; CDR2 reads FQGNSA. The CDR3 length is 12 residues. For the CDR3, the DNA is TGTGCCAGCAGCTTAGAGGTTGGACGGCTGTTTTTT. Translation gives CASSLEVGRLFF.

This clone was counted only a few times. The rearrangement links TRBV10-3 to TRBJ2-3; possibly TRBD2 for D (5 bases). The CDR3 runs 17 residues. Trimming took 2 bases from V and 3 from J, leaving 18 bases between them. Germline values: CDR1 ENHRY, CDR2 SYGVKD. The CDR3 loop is CAISEPRGLTVTDTQYF. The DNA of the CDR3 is TGTGCCATCAGTGAGCCCCGCGGGCTTACAGTGACAGATACGCAGTATTTT.

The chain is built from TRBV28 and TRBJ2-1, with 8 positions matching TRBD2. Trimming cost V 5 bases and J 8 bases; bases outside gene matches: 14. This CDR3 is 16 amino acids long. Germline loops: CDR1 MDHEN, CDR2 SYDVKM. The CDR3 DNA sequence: TGTGCCAGCAGTCCCTTGACGAGCGGGAGAGGCGATGAGCAGTTCTTC. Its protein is CASSPLTSGRGDEQFF.

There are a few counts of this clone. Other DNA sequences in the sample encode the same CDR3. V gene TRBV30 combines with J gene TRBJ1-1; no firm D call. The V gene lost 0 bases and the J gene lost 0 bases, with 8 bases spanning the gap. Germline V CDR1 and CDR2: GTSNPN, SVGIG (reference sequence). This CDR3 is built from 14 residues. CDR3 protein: CAWSVGLMNTEAFF. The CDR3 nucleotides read TGTGCCTGGAGTGTAGGGTTGATGAACACTGAAGCTTTCTTT.

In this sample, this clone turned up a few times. This CDR3 reads CAWSVPRGQGVTEAFF. DNA of the CDR3: TGTGCCTGGAGTGTCCCGAGAGGACAGGGTGTGACTGAAGCTTTCTTT. V is TRBV30 and J is TRBJ1-1; TRBD1 matches 8 bases. This CDR3 region has 16 residues. Germline lookup yields CDR1 GTSNPN and CDR2 SVGIG (reference sequence). After removal of 0 bases from V and 5 bases from J, the junction contained 11 bases not matched to a gene.

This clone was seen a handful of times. CDR3 in amino acids: CAWSVAEYNEQFF. CDR3 bases: TGTGCCTGGAGTGTAGCGGAATACAATGAGCAGTTCTTC. This chain links TRBV30 with TRBJ2-1, with a possible D match to TRBD2 (5 bases). The V end was cut by 0 bases, the J end by 4 bases, with 7 bases between. There are 13 residues in the CDR3. CDR1 is GTSNPN and CDR2 is SVGIG in the germline V gene (reference sequence).

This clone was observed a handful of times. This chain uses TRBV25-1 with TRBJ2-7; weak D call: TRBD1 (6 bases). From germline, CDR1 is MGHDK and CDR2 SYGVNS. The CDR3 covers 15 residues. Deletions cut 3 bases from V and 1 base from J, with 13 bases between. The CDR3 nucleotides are TGTGCCAGCAGTGACCTACAGGGCCTTTCCTACGAGCAGTACTTC. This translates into CASSDLQGLSYEQYF.

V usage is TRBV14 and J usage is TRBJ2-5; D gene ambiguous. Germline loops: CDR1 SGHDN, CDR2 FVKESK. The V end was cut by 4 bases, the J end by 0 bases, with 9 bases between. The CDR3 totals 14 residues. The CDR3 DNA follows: TGTGCCAGCAGCCGTCCTCAGTACCAAGAGACCCAGTACTTC. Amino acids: CASSRPQYQETQYF.

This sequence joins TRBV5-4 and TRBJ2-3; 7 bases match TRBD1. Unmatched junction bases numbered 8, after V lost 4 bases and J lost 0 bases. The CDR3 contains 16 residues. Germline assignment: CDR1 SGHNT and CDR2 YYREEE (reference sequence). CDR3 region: CASSPGQAASTDTQYF. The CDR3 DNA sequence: TGTGCCAGCAGCCCAGGACAGGCCGCTAGCACAGATACGCAGTATTTT.

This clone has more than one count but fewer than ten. This chain's CDR3 is CASSNFPGQAFYGYTF. The CDR3 nucleotides read TGTGCCAGCAGCAACTTCCCGGGACAGGCCTTCTATGGCTACACCTTC. This chain uses TRBV5-6 with TRBJ1-2; 8 bases map to TRBD1. Unmatched junction bases numbered 12, after V lost 4 bases and J lost 4 bases. Germline CDR1 reads SGHDT; CDR2 reads YYEEEE. The CDR3 runs 16 residues.

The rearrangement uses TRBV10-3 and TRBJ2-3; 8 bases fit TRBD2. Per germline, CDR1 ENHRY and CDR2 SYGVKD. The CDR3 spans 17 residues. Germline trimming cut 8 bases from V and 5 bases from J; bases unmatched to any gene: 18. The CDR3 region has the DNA TGTGCCATCCTGGCAGGGCCAGGGCGGGAGGCAGGAGATACGCAGTATTTT. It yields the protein CAILAGPGREAGDTQYF.

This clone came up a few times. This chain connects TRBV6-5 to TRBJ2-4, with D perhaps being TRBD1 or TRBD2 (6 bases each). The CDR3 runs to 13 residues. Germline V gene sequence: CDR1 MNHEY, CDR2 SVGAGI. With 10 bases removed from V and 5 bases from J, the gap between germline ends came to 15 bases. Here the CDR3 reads CATSQGGQNIQYF. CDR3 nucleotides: TGTGCCACCTCCCAAGGGGGGCAAAACATTCAGTACTTC.

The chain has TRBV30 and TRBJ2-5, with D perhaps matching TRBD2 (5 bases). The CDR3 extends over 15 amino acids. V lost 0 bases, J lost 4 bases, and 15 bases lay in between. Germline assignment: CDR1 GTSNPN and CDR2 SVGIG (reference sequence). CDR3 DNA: TGTGCCTGGAGTGTAGCCCCGGGGAAGGTAGAGACCCAGTACTTC. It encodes CAWSVAPGKVETQYF.